This T cell receptor beta chain is drawn from a study of cytomegalovirus exposure and HLA in healthy donors. The germline V gene has CDR1 SEHNR and CDR2 FQNEAQ (reference sequence). After removal of 0 bases from V and 6 bases from J, the junction contained 7 bases not matched to a gene. CDR3 size: 16 residues. Both 60 Vbeta primers and 13 Jbeta primers went into the PCR. The protocol was immunoSEQ multiplex PCR, while the TCRdb copy is restricted to in-frame clones and leaves out a portion. The sample consists of about 94,000 clones, under 80% of them appearing once. The rearrangement uses TRBV7-9 and TRBJ2-1; 8 nucleotides agree with TRBD2. Specimen: PBMCs. This receptor was identified in a man aged 35 to 55 in good health and CMV-seropositive. Here the CDR3 DNA reads TGTGCCAGCAGCTTAGCGTGGACTAGCAGGGTCAATGAGCAGTTCTTC. Translating gives CASSLAWTSRVNEQFF. Complete variable domain (other parts from reference TRBV7-9 and TRBJ2-1): DTGVSQNPRHKITKRGQNVTFRCDPISEHNRLYWYRQTLGQGPEFLTYFQNEAQLEKSRLLSDRFSAERPKGSFSTLEIQRTEQGDSAMYLCASSLAWTSRVNEQFFGPGTRLTVL.